This TCR beta chain was recovered during a study of T cell responses to AZD1222 COVID-19 vaccine. Study results and limitations: Sampling captured repertoires only after the peak T cell response.

Points on this clone: The antigen remains unidentified.

The method was immunoSEQ multiplex PCR; TCRdb's version includes in-frame clones alone and lacks a portion of them. The repertoire consists of about 180,000 clones, with about 90% occurring once and the leading ten covering 0.45% to 0.55%. The CDR3 loop spans 13 amino acids. CDR1 GTSNPN and CDR2 SVGIG come from the germline V gene (reference sequence). V lost 7 bases, J lost 2 bases, and 6 bases stayed unmatched. The J gene is TRBJ1-2, the V gene TRBV30; 8 bases fit TRBD1. Sample: peripheral blood, taken on day 0 of AZD1222 vaccination. This TCR came from an adult in good health. The CDR3 DNA is TGTGCCTCCACCGGGACAGGAAACTATGGCTACACCTTC. Amino acid sequence: CASTGTGNYGYTF.